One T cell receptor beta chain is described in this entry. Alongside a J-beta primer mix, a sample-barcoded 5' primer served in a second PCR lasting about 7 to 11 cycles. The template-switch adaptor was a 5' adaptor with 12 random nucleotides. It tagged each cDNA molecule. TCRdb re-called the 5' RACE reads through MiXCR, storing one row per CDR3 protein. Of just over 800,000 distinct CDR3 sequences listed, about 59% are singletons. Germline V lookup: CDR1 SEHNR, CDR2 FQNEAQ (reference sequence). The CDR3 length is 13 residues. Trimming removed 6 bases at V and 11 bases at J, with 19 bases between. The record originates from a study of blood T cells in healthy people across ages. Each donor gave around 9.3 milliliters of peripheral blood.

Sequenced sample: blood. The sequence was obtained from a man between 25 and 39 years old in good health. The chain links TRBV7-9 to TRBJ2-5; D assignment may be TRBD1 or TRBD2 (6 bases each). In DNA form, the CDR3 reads TGTGCCAGCAGAAACGAACAGGGAGGCAAGCAGTACTTC. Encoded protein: CASRNEQGGKQYF.